What follows is one T cell receptor (beta chain) and its context. The data were taken from a study of T cell changes during pregnancy in multiple sclerosis. The CDR3 runs to 17 residues. Germline CDR1 MDHEN, CDR2 SYDVKM. The V segment lost 4 bases and the J segment 5 bases; nucleotides outside the gene matches: 12. Assay used: immunoSEQ multiplex PCR; TCRdb lists only in-frame clones, some missing. The data hold around 85,000 clones, with approximately 90% observed a single time. This material consisted of PBMCs, taken in the first trimester of pregnancy. The gene calls are TRBV28 and TRBJ2-7, with 12 positions matching TRBD1. The clonotype was recovered from a female donor in good health, serving as a control in a pregnancy study. Some clones in this sample may be carry-over from other donors' samples. As DNA, the CDR3 is TGTGCCAGCAGTTCCGTTCGAGGGGGACAGGGGGCGAACGAGCAGTACTTC. Protein: CASSSVRGGQGANEQYF.